This T cell receptor (beta chain) is from a study of human T cells and chemical hapten exposure. Study-wide findings and caveats: Counts of TCRs above 1 in 1000 frequency stayed unchanged with DPC sensitization. PT1 expanded TCR counts and patch test score were linked, and their correlation was positive.

The library put unique molecular identifiers onto individual cDNA molecules. TCRdb independently ran MiXCR on the RACE reads; one entry per CDR3 protein. The table records tens of thousands of distinct CDR3 sequences, roughly 10% of them present only once. Germline V gives CDR1 LGHDT, CDR2 YNNKEL (reference sequence). With 4 bases clipped from V and 4 bases from J, the junction kept 7 bases outside the gene matches. The CDR3 spans 15 residues. Sample time point: patch test 1, 2 weeks after DPC sensitization. Specified treatment: therapeutic diphenylcyclopropenone sensitization with weekly scalp DPC. Blood draws came before every patch-test application. This clonotype has a handful of counts. Its antigen is still unknown.

The starting material was whole blood, obtained in connection with sensitization to the hapten diphenylcyclopropenone (DPC). The V gene is TRBV3-1, the J gene TRBJ1-3; 7 nucleotides agree with TRBD1. The source is a man aged 40-55 years with alopecia areata. Some clones in this sample may be carry-over from other donors' samples. CDR3 in DNA: TGTGCCAGCAGCCGAGACAGGGTGTCCGGAAACACCATATATTTT. It codes for CASSRDRVSGNTIYF.